The present TCR beta chain was sequenced within a study of shared clonotypes between healthy human individuals. Germline CDR1 is KGHSH and CDR2 is LQKENI. V lost 2 bases and J lost 3; bases outside the gene matches: 2. This CDR3 contains 14 residues. Here immunoSEQ multiplex PCR was the method, and the copy in TCRdb shows in-frame clones only, minus some. Among some 1,400,000 clones listed, about 96% were seen once. Sample: naive CD4+ T cells sorted from blood. Subset denoted: CD45RA+ positively selected. The chain combines TRBV18 with TRBJ1-1; 8 nucleotides agree with TRBD1. The sequence was collected from a man aged 25-40 years in good health. The CDR3, as DNA: TGTGCCAGCTCACCAAACAGGGGGGACACTGAAGCTTTCTTT. Translation gives CASSPNRGDTEAFF.